This T cell receptor beta chain was sequenced for a study of human thymus T cells. Thymus specimens were resections from corrective heart surgery. V gave up 0 bases and J gave up 7 bases, with 7 bases separating them. Germline CDR1 reads MGHRA; CDR2 reads YSYEKL. The CDR3 is made up of 13 amino acids. Profiling relied on immunoSEQ multiplex PCR, and the TCRdb table lists in-frame clones only, not all of them. The sample yields under 150,000 clones, just under 95% seen once. The V and J genes are TRBV4-1 and TRBJ1-5; no clear D gene. Material: thymus tissue. This clonotype was obtained from a boy under two years old with a congenital heart defect but otherwise immunologically healthy. CDR3 region: CASSQDERQPQHF. The CDR3 DNA sequence: TGCGCCAGCAGCCAAGACGAACGGCAGCCCCAGCATTTT.